The 5 T cell receptor beta chains below were found in one sample sequenced in a study of blood T cell repertoires in COVID-19. Assay used: immunoSEQ multiplex PCR; TCRdb lists only in-frame clones, some missing. The sample gives over 250,000 clones, 85% to 90% of which show up once; approximately 12% is in the top ten. The specimen was peripheral blood. The receptors derive from a human donor in a cohort sampled during active COVID-19.

The V call is TRBV28, the J call TRBJ2-3, with 7 bases fitting TRBD2. This CDR3 has 13 residues. In germline, CDR1 is MDHEN, CDR2 SYDVKM. V lost 11 bases and J lost 7; bases outside the gene matches: 12. The CDR3 DNA is TGTGCCTGGGGGGGAGCCCCCTCCAATACGCAGTATTTT. Encoded protein: CAWGGAPSNTQYF. Using reference TRBV28 and TRBJ2-3 for the parts outside the CDR3, the full variable domain is DVKVTQSSRYLVKRTGEKVFLECVQDMDHENMFWYRQDPGLGLRLIYFSYDVKMKEKGDIPEGYSVSREKKERFSLILESASTNQTSMYLCAWGGAPSNTQYFGPGTRLTVL.

The V call is TRBV6-5, the J call TRBJ2-5; unclear D gene. Germline V gene data show CDR1 as MNHEY and CDR2 as SVGAGI. V lost 8 bases to trimming and J lost 5 bases, with 12 bases between them. The CDR3 totals 12 residues. The CDR3: CASRQRSETQYF. The CDR3, as DNA: TGTGCCAGCCGGCAGCGCTCGGAGACCCAGTACTTC.

Regarding this clone: Other DNA sequences from this sample encode an identical CDR3 as well. The chain has TRBV3-1 (or the pseudogene TRBV3-2) and TRBJ2-7; D is uncertain. The CDR3 extends over 13 amino acids. The germline gives CDR1 LGHDT, CDR2 YNNKEL (reference sequence). V lost 1 base and J lost 2, with 6 bases in between. CDR3 residues: CASSQGQTYEQYF. The CDR3 DNA reads as TGTGCCAGCAGCCAAGGACAAACCTACGAGCAGTACTTC.

This clone was picked up one time. The chain carries TRBV7-9 and TRBJ2-2, with TRBD2 matching 8 bases. The trim removed 3 bases at V and 4 bases at J, leaving 10 bases unmatched. CDR3 size: 17 residues. Germline V gene lookup returns CDR1 SEHNR and CDR2 FQNEAQ (reference sequence). The CDR3 coding sequence is TGTGCCAGCAGCTTTTTTCTGGCGGGAGGCTCCACCGGGGAGCTGTTTTTT. The encoded protein is CASSFFLAGGSTGELFF.

The genes are TRBV27 and TRBJ1-5; the D gene is possibly TRBD1 (5 bases). CDR1 MNHEY and CDR2 SMNVEV come from the germline V gene (reference sequence). Trimming cost V 5 bases and J 6 bases, with 14 bases left between them. The CDR3 runs to 14 residues. The CDR3 region is CASSPDRFGQPQHF. The CDR3 DNA follows: TGTGCCAGCAGTCCAGACAGATTCGGTCAGCCCCAGCATTTT.